The rows below give T cell receptor beta chains drawn from one sample of a study of PD-1 blockade in classical Hodgkin lymphoma. Sequencing was performed with immunoSEQ multiplex PCR; in TCRdb, only in-frame clones are kept and a portion is missing. The sample contains around 41,000 clones, 70% to 80% of which appear only once. Sequenced here: peripheral blood mononuclear cells (PBMCs), sampled at baseline. All receptors derive from a human donor with classical Hodgkin lymphoma. Each CDR3 is given with its conserved first and last residue. Fields, in order: J gene, V gene, D gene, clone size, CDR3 DNA, CDR3 protein. D genes are given only for firm matches. The size of a clone is reported for some rows only, either as once, few or many, or as a class for expanded clones.

TRBJ1-1,TRBV9,TRBD1,NA,TGTGCCAGCAGCGACAGGGGTGACACTGAAGCTTTCTTT,CASSDRGDTEAFF
TRBJ2-5,TRBV5-6,TRBD1,NA,TGTGCCAGCAGCTTAGGGCAGGGGGCATGGGAGACCCAGTACTTC,CASSLGQGAWETQYF
TRBJ2-1,TRBV29-1,NA,NA,TGCAGTGGGGAGGAATCCCGGTACAATGAGCAGTTCTTC,CSGEESRYNEQFF
TRBJ2-5,TRBV6-5,NA,NA,TGTGCCAGCAGTTACTCGGGACACAATAAAGAGACCCAGTACTTC,CASSYSGHNKETQYF
TRBJ2-1,TRBV27,NA,NA,TGTGCCAGCAGTTTACGCCCTTCAGCGGCATCTAACAATGAGCAGTTCTTC,CASSLRPSAASNNEQFF
TRBJ1-2,TRBV18,TRBD1,NA,TGTGCCAGCTCACCAGGCATCGACAGGGCGGGAAGGGGCTACACCTTC,CASSPGIDRAGRGYTF
TRBJ2-3,TRBV19,TRBD2,NA,TGTGCCAGTAACAATCGGGCTAGCGGGAGGGCCCCAGATACGCAGTATTTT,CASNNRASGRAPDTQYF
TRBJ2-7,TRBV7-6,TRBD2,NA,TGTGCCAGCAGCCGCGGGAGCTCCTACGAGCAGTACTTC,CASSRGSSYEQYF
TRBJ2-3,TRBV10-1,TRBD1,NA,TGCGCCAGCAGACCCGGGACAGGGGCAGATACGCAGTATTTT,CASRPGTGADTQYF
TRBJ2-6,TRBV9,TRBD2,few,TGTGCCAGCAGCGTAGAAGCGGGGAGGGCCAACGTCCTGACTTTC,CASSVEAGRANVLTF
TRBJ2-1,TRBV7-9,TRBD1,NA,TGTGCCAGCAGCTTGATGGGACAGGGCAACAATGAGCAGTTCTTC,CASSLMGQGNNEQFF
TRBJ2-7,TRBV29-1,TRBD2,NA,TGCAGCGCCGGGACTATCTCCTACGAGCAGTACTTC,CSAGTISYEQYF
TRBJ2-3,TRBV5-6,TRBD2,NA,TGTGCCAGCAGCTCAGGGACTAGCGGGGGGGATACGCAGTATTTT,CASSSGTSGGDTQYF
TRBJ2-3,TRBV7-9,NA,NA,TGTGCCAGCAGCCTAGGACCTTCTAGCACAGATACGCAGTATTTT,CASSLGPSSTDTQYF
TRBJ2-3,TRBV28,TRBD2,medium-sized,TGTGCCAGCAGTTTGCCTAGCGGAATCACAGATACGCAGTATTTT,CASSLPSGITDTQYF
TRBJ2-3,TRBV29-1,TRBD2,few,TGCAGCGTTCGACTAGCGGATAGCACAGATACGCAGTATTTT,CSVRLADSTDTQYF
TRBJ2-1,TRBV10-3,TRBD1,NA,TGTGCCATCAGTGGGAGACAGGGAGTGGACAATGAGCAGTTCTTC,CAISGRQGVDNEQFF
TRBJ2-1,TRBV4-2,TRBD1,NA,TGTGCCAGCAGCCAAGATTCTGCAGGGGGTTACAATGAGCAGTTCTTC,CASSQDSAGGYNEQFF
TRBJ1-5,TRBV19,NA,NA,TGTGCCAGTAGTATGGGGGCCAATCAGCCCCAGCATTTT,CASSMGANQPQHF
TRBJ2-7,TRBV10-2,TRBD1,NA,TGCGCCAGCACCCTTACAGGGGCCCCGTTGGAGGAGCAGTACTTC,CASTLTGAPLEEQYF
TRBJ2-2,TRBV5-1,NA,NA,TGCGCCAGCACGGGGCGCGGGACTGCGAACACCGGGGAGCTGTTTTTT,CASTGRGTANTGELFF
TRBJ2-3,TRBV10-3,NA,NA,TGTGCCATCAGTCAAGTCGGTGGGGGTAGCACAGATACGCAGTATTTT,CAISQVGGGSTDTQYF
TRBJ2-3,TRBV14,NA,NA,TGTGCCAGCAGCCAAGCTTGGGGTAGCGGATTCACAGATACGCAGTATTTT,CASSQAWGSGFTDTQYF
TRBJ1-6,TRBV2,NA,NA,TGTGCCAGCAGTGAAGTGCACATCAGTAATTCACCCCTCCACTTT,CASSEVHISNSPLHF
TRBJ1-1,TRBV30,NA,few,TGTGCCTGGAGTGTCGGACTTGAGTCCGAAGCTTTCTTT,CAWSVGLESEAFF
TRBJ1-2,TRBV2,NA,medium-sized,TGTGCCAGCAGTGAGCACGAATCTACATCTTATGGCTACACCTTC,CASSEHESTSYGYTF
TRBJ2-7,TRBV5-1,NA,once,TGCGCCAGCAGCTTGGCCGCCTTATCTTCAACCTACGAGCAGTACTTC,CASSLAALSSTYEQYF
TRBJ2-1,TRBV27,NA,once,TGTGCCAGCAGTTTAAACCCCGGTTTGGTATTAGACAATGAGCAGTTCTTC,CASSLNPGLVLDNEQFF